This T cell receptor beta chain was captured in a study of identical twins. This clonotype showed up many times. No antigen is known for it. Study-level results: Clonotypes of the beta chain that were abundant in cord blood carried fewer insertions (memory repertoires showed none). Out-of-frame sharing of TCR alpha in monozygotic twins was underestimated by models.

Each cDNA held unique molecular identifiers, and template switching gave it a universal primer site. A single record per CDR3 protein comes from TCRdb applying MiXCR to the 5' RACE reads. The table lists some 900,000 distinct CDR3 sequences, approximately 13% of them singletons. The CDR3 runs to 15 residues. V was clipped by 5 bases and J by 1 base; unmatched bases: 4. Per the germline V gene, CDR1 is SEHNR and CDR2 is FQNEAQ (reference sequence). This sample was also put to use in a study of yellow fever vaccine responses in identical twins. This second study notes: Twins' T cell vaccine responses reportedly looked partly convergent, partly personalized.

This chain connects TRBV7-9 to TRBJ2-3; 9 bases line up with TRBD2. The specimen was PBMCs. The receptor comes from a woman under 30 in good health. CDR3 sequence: CASSEAGGGTDTQYF. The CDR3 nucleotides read TGTGCCAGCAGCGAAGCGGGGGGAGGCACAGATACGCAGTATTTT.